Listed here are 15 T cell receptor beta chains from one sample, sequenced in a study of metastatic and nonmetastatic thyroid tumors. TCRdb reassembled clones from the PCR reads with MiXCR. The sample carries around 27,000 clones, 20% to 30% recorded once. Ahead of thyroid surgery, no patient had received treatment of any kind. Sequencing was performed on blood. All receptors come from a female donor with papillary thyroid cancer or a benign thyroid nodule (not recorded which). Some clones in this sample may be carry-over from other donors' samples.

This clone has ten or more counts. This rearrangement joins TRBV10-1 to TRBJ2-3, with TRBD1 identical over 7 bases. Trimming took 5 bases from V and 5 from J; bases not matched to a gene: 7. Germline loops: CDR1 WNHNN, CDR2 SYGVQD (reference sequence). This CDR3 contains 14 residues. In DNA, the CDR3 is TGCGCCAGCAGTATTGGGACAGAAAAAGATACGCAGTATTTT. As protein: CASSIGTEKDTQYF.

On this clone: A much more abundant neighbour one base away suggests this may be a read error. CDR3 residues: CSARLQGQGNQETQYF. CDR3 in DNA: TGCAGTGCTAGACTACAGGGACAGGGGAACCAGGAGACCCAGTACTTC. The rearrangement uses TRBV20-1 and TRBJ2-5; 10 bases line up with TRBD1. Germline lookup yields CDR1 DFQATT and CDR2 SNEGSKA (reference sequence). The CDR3 loop spans 16 amino acids.

In its sample, this clone ranks as medium-sized (0.01 to 0.1%). The chain has TRBV30 and TRBJ2-3; 8 nucleotides agree with TRBD2. The CDR3 length is 16 residues. The V segment lost 1 base and the J segment 0 bases; nucleotides outside the gene matches: 6. Per the germline V gene, CDR1 is GTSNPN and CDR2 is SVGIG (reference sequence). CDR3 in amino acids: CAWSGPTSGSTDTQYF. The CDR3 DNA reads TGTGCCTGGAGTGGGCCCACTAGCGGAAGCACAGATACGCAGTATTTT. Filled out from reference TRBV30 and TRBJ2-3, the complete variable domain reads SQTIHQWPATLVQPVGSPLSLECTVEGTSNPNLYWYRQAAGRGLQLLFYSVGIGQISSEVPQNLSASRPQDRQFILSSKKLLLSDSGFYLCAWSGPTSGSTDTQYFGPGTRLTVL.

Ten or more counts support this clone. The chain combines TRBV18 with TRBJ2-1; D is undetermined. V dropped 5 bases and J dropped 0 bases, with 8 bases sitting between them. Looked up from germline, CDR1 is KGHSH and CDR2 is LQKENI. The CDR3 length is 14 residues. DNA for the CDR3: TGTGCCAGCTCAATGGCTGACTCCTACAATGAGCAGTTCTTC. It is translated as CASSMADSYNEQFF.

This clone is labeled as medium-sized (0.01 to 0.1%). The chain recombines TRBV30 with TRBJ2-7; 8 bases agree with TRBD1. Germline CDR1 reads GTSNPN; CDR2 reads SVGIG (reference sequence). This CDR3 is 12 amino acids long. Losses at the gene ends were 5 bases for V and 2 bases for J; bases not matched to a gene: 2. CDR3 amino acids: CAWGTGPYEQYF. CDR3 nucleotides: TGTGCCTGGGGGACAGGTCCCTACGAGCAGTACTTC.

This clone has at least ten counts. The V call is TRBV5-1, the J call TRBJ2-5, with D perhaps matching TRBD1 (6 bases). Per germline, CDR1 SGHRS and CDR2 YFSETQ. There are 14 residues in the CDR3. V was clipped by 4 bases and J by 4 bases, with 14 bases between them. CDR3 nucleotide sequence: TGCGCCAGCAGCCGTACCACAGGGTTAGAGACCCAGTACTTC. Translation gives CASSRTTGLETQYF.

As concerns this clone: One junction end disagrees with the germline gene, perhaps due to a read error. The chain recombines TRBV28 with TRBJ2-2, with D uncertain. Germline V gene lookup returns CDR1 MDHEN and CDR2 SYDVKM. The CDR3 runs to 17 residues. The CDR3 is CASSRHLTVVNTWELFF. The CDR3 DNA is TGTGCCAGCAGCCGTCACCTCACGGTAGTTAACACCTGGGAGCTGTTTTTT. The full variable domain, completed using reference TRBV28 and TRBJ2-2, is DVKVTQSSRYLVKRTGEKVFLECVQDMDHENMFWYRQDPGLGLRLIYFSYDVKMKEKGDIPEGYSVSREKKERFSLILESASTNQTSMYLCASSRHLTVVNTWELFFGEGSRLTVL.

This clone was seen once. The rearrangement links TRBV7-2 to TRBJ2-7; D is possibly TRBD2 (5 bases). This CDR3 contains 15 residues. V was trimmed by 1 base and J by 4 bases, leaving 14 bases between them. From germline, CDR1 is SGHTA and CDR2 FQGNSA. The CDR3, as DNA: TGTGCCAGCAGCTTAGTTGAGGCTAGCCAGTACGAGCAGTACTTC. Its protein product is CASSLVEASQYEQYF. Together with reference TRBV7-2 and TRBJ2-7, the CDR3 gives the full variable domain: GAGVSQSPSNKVTEKGKDVELRCDPISGHTALYWYRQSLGQGLEFLIYFQGNSAPDKSGLPSDRFSAERTGGSVSTLTIQRTQQEDSAVYLCASSLVEASQYEQYFGPGTRLTVT.

Note on this clone: The final CDR3 position lacks the conserved phenylalanine or tryptophan, pointing to a likely read error. The V gene is TRBV2, the J gene TRBJ2-7; unclear D gene. The CDR3 consists of 11 residues. With 4 bases removed from V and 4 bases from J, the gap between germline ends came to 5 bases. CDR1 SNHLY and CDR2 FYNNEI come from the germline V gene. The CDR3 DNA reads TGTGCCAGCAGTGTCGTATACGAGCAGTACTAC. This sequence encodes CASSVVYEQYY.

With regard to this clone: The conserved phenylalanine or tryptophan normally closing the CDR3 is absent here, so this likely arose from a read error. No DNA is shown, since the ends of the CDR3 on it are uncertain; the CDR3 is the one TCRdb lists. The J gene is TRBJ1-1, the V gene TRBV28; the D segment call TRBD1 is taken from the table without a DNA check. The length of the CDR3 is 11 amino acids, counting both ends. Germline CDR1 MDHEN, CDR2 SYDVKM. The CDR3 here is CASSHRGRGFY.

The CDR3 sequence is CAISVTGYARAYEQYF. CDR3 nucleotides: TGTGCCATCAGTGTCACTGGGTACGCCCGAGCATACGAGCAGTACTTC. This chain uses TRBV10-3 with TRBJ2-7; unclear D gene. V lost 4 bases, J lost 4 bases, and 20 bases lay in between. The germline gives CDR1 ENHRY, CDR2 SYGVKD. The CDR3 is made up of 16 amino acids.

This clone has a count of ten or more. The CDR3 region has the DNA TGTGCCAGCAGGCAGACGGGGCAGGGCACTGAAGCTTTCTTT. The encoded protein is CASRQTGQGTEAFF. The rearrangement joins TRBV7-9 to TRBJ1-1; D is possibly TRBD1 (5 bases). This CDR3 spans 14 amino acids. V shed 6 bases and J shed 4 bases, with 15 bases lying between them. Germline loops: CDR1 SEHNR, CDR2 FQNEAQ (reference sequence).

This clone was counted many times. The J gene is TRBJ2-1, the V gene TRBV20-1; D is undetermined. Germline V gene lookup returns CDR1 DFQATT and CDR2 SNEGSKA (reference sequence). Between the trimmed V and J ends, which lost 3 bases and 0 bases, there was a span of 6 bases. The CDR3 covers 13 residues. The CDR3 protein is CSASESSYNEQFF. Written as DNA, the CDR3 is TGCAGTGCTAGTGAAAGCTCCTACAATGAGCAGTTCTTC.

This clone has just one count. The chain uses TRBV5-1 and TRBJ1-2; tentatively, D is TRBD1 (5 bases). V lost 7 bases, J lost 4 bases, and 23 bases lay in between. CDR1 is SGHRS, CDR2 YFSETQ, per germline. The CDR3 is made up of 16 amino acids. CDR3 sequence (DNA): TGCGCCAGCGGAATTTCTGGAGGGGATTTTGGCTATGGCTACACCTTC. Translating gives CASGISGGDFGYGYTF. Supplemented by reference TRBV5-1 and TRBJ1-2, the full variable domain reads KAGVTQTPRYLIKTRGQQVTLSCSPISGHRSVSWYQQTPGQGLQFLFEYFSETQRNKGNFPGRFSGRQFSNSRSEMNVSTLELGDSALYLCASGISGGDFGYGYTFGSGTRLTVV.

In its sample, this clone was seen many times. The V and J genes are TRBV2 and TRBJ1-1; D is ambiguous. This CDR3 has 14 amino acids. The V gene lost 4 bases and the J gene lost 0 bases, with 9 bases spanning the gap. Germline CDR1 SNHLY, CDR2 FYNNEI. CDR3: CASSVNSMNTEAFF. DNA of the CDR3: TGTGCCAGCAGTGTCAACAGCATGAACACTGAAGCTTTCTTT. The variable domain in full, with the rest retrieved from reference TRBV2 and TRBJ1-1, is EPEVTQTPSHQVTQMGQEVILRCVPISNHLYFYWYRQILGQKVEFLVSFYNNEISEKSEIFDDQFSVERPDGSNFTLKIRSTKLEDSAMYFCASSVNSMNTEAFFGQGTRLTVV.